This T cell receptor (beta chain) was captured in a study of blood T cell repertoires in COVID-19 (TCRdb year 2020). Background for the entire study: Samples covering the acute and convalescent phases of COVID-19 were provided by collaborators in the United States, Italy and Spain. The prospective study material was composed of cDNA or gDNA derived from T cells, B-cell-depleted T cells, or PBMCs. The dataset comprised deeply sampled blood TCRbeta repertoires from subjects exposed to, actively infected with, or recovered from COVID-19. The repertoires were made available in a free public database intended to serve as a resource for research on the immune response to SARS-CoV-2. Samples were obtained from the ongoing ImmuneRACE study (first 160 participants) and from some 1,300 subjects provided by 6 global collaborators. The sample metadata nearly always contained a de-identified subject ID, COVID-19 status, age in years and sex. Where available, HLA class I and class II types were taken from metadata supplied by the sample provider and were not determined by assay-based typing.

The immunoSEQ Assay, a bias-controlled multiplex PCR, was used to amplify TCRbeta CDR3 regions from genomic DNA. The published analysis was carried out like this. The number of nucleated cells in each sample was estimated from the amplification of reference gene primers within the assay. To quantify the absolute abundance of each unique TCRbeta CDR3 rearrangement, sequence reads were collapsed and filtered. For each sample, productive Simpson clonality was calculated by taking the square root of Simpson's diversity index across productive rearrangements. TCRdb stores this immuneACCESS table with in-frame sequences only. Part of the clones is absent; in the studies checked, under half of the shortfall reflects unresolved V genes, and no reason is known for the rest. V, J and clone size reflect that table, while D and trimming were determined from the DNA. The sample profile shows a few hundred thousand clones; 90% of them were found once. The ten most abundant clones make up 2.1% of the sample.

Notes on this clone: No cognate antigen has been identified for it. No base quality values were provided; no much bigger clone lies one nucleotide off.

V drops 4 bases and J drops 5 bases, leaving 14 bases in between. From the germline V gene, CDR1 is SGHTA and CDR2 is FQGNSA. Taken from cysteine to phenylalanine, the CDR3 has 14 residues. Only CDR3 DNA is held: 42 bases, read in frame from base 1. Paper-wide results and their limitations: How much clinical and demographic metadata was included differed by source and by participant, and the metadata was provided uncurated.

One collaborating source in Seattle enrolled patients during active infection and followed them longitudinally through the course of disease. Each collaborating institution followed its own protocols to collect whole blood in K2EDTA tubes. Collaborator samples were shipped for TCRbeta analysis as frozen whole blood, isolated PBMCs, or DNA extracted from either sample type. The sequenced material came from peripheral blood. The chain is made from TRBV7-2 and TRBJ1-1; TRBD1 could be the D gene, as 6 bases match. This TCR was sampled from a woman aged 60-75 years with COVID-19, enrolled during active disease. The CDR3 region has the sequence CASSSQGLWTEAFF. In nucleotides, the sequence is TGTGCCAGCAGCTCACAGGGTTTGTGGACTGAAGCTTTCTTT.